The rows below give T cell receptor beta chains drawn from one sample of a study of blood T cell repertoires in COVID-19. The protocol was immunoSEQ multiplex PCR, while the TCRdb copy is restricted to in-frame clones and leaves out a portion. The sample includes approximately 190,000 clones, around four fifths of them seen just once. The sequencing sample was made of peripheral blood. The receptors were gathered from a human donor in a cohort sampled during active COVID-19. CDR3s include the opening cysteine and the closing phenylalanine or tryptophan. The order of the fields is CDR3 protein, CDR3 DNA, J gene, clone size, CDR3 length, D gene, V gene. The D gene is left open where the match is weak. Clone size is shown for a subset of rows, as once, few, many or a class of expanded clone.

CASSPLGIAVNEQFF,TGTGCCAGCAGTCCCCTCGGGATAGCGGTCAATGAGCAGTTCTTC,TRBJ2-1,-,15,-,TRBV2
CASSPSLVARGHSEQYF,TGTGCCAGCAGCCCCTCCTTAGTTGCCAGGGGGCACTCGGAGCAGTACTTC,TRBJ2-7,-,17,TRBD1,TRBV7-2
CASSGQRSSYNEQFF,TGTGCCAGCAGCGGACAGAGAAGCTCCTACAATGAGCAGTTCTTC,TRBJ2-1,-,15,-,TRBV28
CASSGAEETQYF,TGTGCCAGCAGTGGGGCCGAAGAGACCCAGTACTTC,TRBJ2-5,-,12,-,TRBV2
CASSEAPAGDEQYF,TGTGCCAGCAGTGAAGCGCCGGCGGGGGACGAGCAGTACTTC,TRBJ2-7,once,14,TRBD2,TRBV2
CASSLTHVLDTGKLFF,TGTGCCAGCAGTTTAACCCACGTGCTGGACACGGGAAAACTGTTTTTT,TRBJ1-4,-,16,-,TRBV27
CASSQVTAGGIDTQYF,TGTGCCAGCAGCCAAGTAACAGCGGGAGGTATAGATACGCAGTATTTT,TRBJ2-3,-,16,TRBD2,TRBV4-2
CASSRQGPRPSYNEQFF,TGTGCCAGCAGTCGACAGGGTCCTCGCCCCTCCTACAATGAGCAGTTCTTC,TRBJ2-1,-,17,TRBD1,TRBV28
CASSLWAGGAEAFF,TGCGCCAGCAGCCTGTGGGCAGGGGGAGCTGAAGCTTTCTTT,TRBJ1-1,-,14,TRBD1,TRBV5-1
CASTGSGGNQPQHF,TGTGCCAGCACCGGCTCAGGGGGTAATCAGCCCCAGCATTTT,TRBJ1-5,-,14,TRBD1,TRBV2
CASGSGRGSPLHF,TGCGCCAGCGGGTCCGGGAGAGGTTCACCCCTCCACTTT,TRBJ1-6,once,13,-,TRBV10-2
CAGSLRWAGNTEAFF,TGTGCCGGCTCACTTAGATGGGCGGGGAACACTGAAGCTTTCTTT,TRBJ1-1,-,15,-,TRBV6-5
CASSPVGWAGEQYF,TGTGCCAGCTCACCTGTCGGGTGGGCGGGCGAGCAGTACTTC,TRBJ2-7,-,14,-,TRBV18
CASSRHVNTEAFF,TGTGCCAGCTCGAGACACGTAAACACTGAAGCTTTCTTT,TRBJ1-1,-,13,-,TRBV2
CASRPTGGDEQYF,TGTGCCAGCAGGCCGACAGGGGGAGACGAGCAGTACTTC,TRBJ2-7,-,13,TRBD1,TRBV6-6
CASRAQGGNEKLFF,TGTGCCAGCAGGGCCCAGGGTGGGAATGAAAAACTGTTTTTT,TRBJ1-4,-,14,-,TRBV6-5
CASSPTVFANTGELFF,TGCGCCAGCAGCCCGACAGTATTCGCGAACACCGGGGAGCTGTTTTTT,TRBJ2-2,few,16,-,TRBV5-1